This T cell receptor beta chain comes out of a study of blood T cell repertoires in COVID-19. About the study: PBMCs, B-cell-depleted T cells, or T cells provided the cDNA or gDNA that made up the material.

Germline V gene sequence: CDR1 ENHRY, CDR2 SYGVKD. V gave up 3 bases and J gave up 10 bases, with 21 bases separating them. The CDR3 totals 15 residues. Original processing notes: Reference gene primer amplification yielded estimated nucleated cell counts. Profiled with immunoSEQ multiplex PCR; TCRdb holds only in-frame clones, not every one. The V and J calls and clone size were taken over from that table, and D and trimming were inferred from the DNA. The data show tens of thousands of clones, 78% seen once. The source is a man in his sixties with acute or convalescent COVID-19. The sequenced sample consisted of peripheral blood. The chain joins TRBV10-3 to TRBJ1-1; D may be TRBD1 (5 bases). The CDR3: CAISDTREGLGRAFF. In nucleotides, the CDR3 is TGTGCCATCAGTGATACCAGGGAGGGTTTGGGTCGAGCTTTCTTT.